The clone carrying this TCR beta chain has just a few counts. 13 Jbeta primers and 60 Vbeta primers were used for the PCR. Profiled with immunoSEQ multiplex PCR; TCRdb holds only in-frame clones, not every one. Here the sample spans around 150,000 clones, 60% to 80% being singletons. The data were taken from a study of cytomegalovirus exposure and HLA in healthy donors. The CDR3 length is 15 residues. From germline, CDR1 is MNHNS and CDR2 SASEGT. V was clipped by 7 bases and J by 5 bases; unmatched bases: 9. This sequence was found in a woman in her twenties or thirties in good health and CMV-seronegative. The sequencing input was PBMCs. The rearrangement uses TRBV6-1 and TRBJ2-1, with TRBD1 identical over 9 bases. The DNA of the CDR3 is TGTGCCAGCAAACGAGGACAGGGGTCGAACAATGAGCAGTTCTTC. It yields the protein CASKRGQGSNNEQFF.